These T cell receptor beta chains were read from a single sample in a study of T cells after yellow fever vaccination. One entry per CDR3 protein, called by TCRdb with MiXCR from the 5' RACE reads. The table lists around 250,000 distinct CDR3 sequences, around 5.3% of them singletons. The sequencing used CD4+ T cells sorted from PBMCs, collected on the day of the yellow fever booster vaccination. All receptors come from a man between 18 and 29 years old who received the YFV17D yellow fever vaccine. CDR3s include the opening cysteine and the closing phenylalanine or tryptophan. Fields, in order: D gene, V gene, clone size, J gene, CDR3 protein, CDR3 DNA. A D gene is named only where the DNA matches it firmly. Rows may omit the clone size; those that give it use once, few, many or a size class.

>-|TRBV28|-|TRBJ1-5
CASSWGAYQPQHF
TGTGCCAGCAGTTGGGGGGCCTATCAGCCCCAGCATTTT
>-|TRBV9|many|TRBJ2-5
CASSVAPGASETQYF
TGTGCCAGCAGCGTAGCTCCGGGAGCCTCAGAGACCCAGTACTTC
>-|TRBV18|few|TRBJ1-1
CASSPVLEGTEAFF
TGTGCCAGCTCACCGGTACTAGAGGGAACTGAAGCTTTCTTT
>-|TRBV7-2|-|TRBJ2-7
CASSLANWGGEVPYEQYF
TGTGCCAGCAGCTTAGCGAATTGGGGCGGCGAAGTCCCCTACGAGCAGTACTTC
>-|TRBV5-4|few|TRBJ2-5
CASSIEKGETQYF
TGTGCCAGCAGTATCGAAAAGGGAGAGACCCAGTACTTC
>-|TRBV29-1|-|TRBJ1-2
CSVASRGYGYTF
TGCAGCGTTGCGTCGCGAGGCTATGGCTACACCTTC
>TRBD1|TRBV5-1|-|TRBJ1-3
CASRMTGTAGNTIYF
TGCGCCAGCAGGATGACAGGGACTGCTGGAAACACCATATATTTT
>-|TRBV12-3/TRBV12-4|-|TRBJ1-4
CASSTGRGNEKLFF
TGTGCCAGCAGTACAGGGCGAGGTAATGAAAAACTGTTTTTT
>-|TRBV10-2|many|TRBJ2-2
CASSEIGRGSRELFF
TGCGCCAGCAGTGAGATAGGGAGGGGGAGCAGGGAGCTGTTTTTT
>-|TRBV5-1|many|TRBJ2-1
CASSYTPVSYNEQFF
TGCGCCAGCAGCTATACTCCGGTCTCCTACAATGAGCAGTTCTTC
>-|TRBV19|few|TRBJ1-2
CASRTGGDGYTF
TGTGCCAGTAGAACGGGGGGCGATGGCTACACCTTC
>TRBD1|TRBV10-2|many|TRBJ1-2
CASSVQGVYGYTF
TGCGCCAGCAGTGTTCAGGGGGTCTATGGCTACACCTTC
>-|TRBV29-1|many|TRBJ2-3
CSVARGGPDTQYF
TGCAGCGTTGCCAGGGGGGGACCAGATACGCAGTATTTT
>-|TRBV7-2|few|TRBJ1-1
CASSYTGSTEAFF
TGTGCCAGCAGTTATACAGGGAGTACTGAAGCTTTCTTT
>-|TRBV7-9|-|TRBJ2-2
CASNGFTGELFF
TGTGCCAGCAATGGGTTCACCGGGGAGCTGTTTTTT
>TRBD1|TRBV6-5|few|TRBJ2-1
CASRRGQVSSYNEQFF
TGTGCCAGCAGGAGGGGACAGGTTAGCTCCTACAATGAGCAGTTCTTC
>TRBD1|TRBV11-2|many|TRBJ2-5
CASSLGGQGGLQETQYF
TGTGCCAGCAGCTTAGGCGGACAGGGGGGCCTCCAAGAGACCCAGTACTTC
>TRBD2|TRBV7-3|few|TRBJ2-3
CASSLTLRGGARDTQYF
TGTGCCAGCAGCTTAACGCTACGCGGGGGGGCTCGAGATACGCAGTATTTT
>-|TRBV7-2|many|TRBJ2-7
CASSPTGRNEQYF
TGTGCCAGCAGCCCGACAGGGAGGAACGAGCAGTACTTC
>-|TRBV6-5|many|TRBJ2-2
CASSYLPAASGELFF
TGTGCCAGCTCTTACTTACCCGCCGCTAGCGGGGAGCTGTTTTTT
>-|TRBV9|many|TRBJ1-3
CATSVGAGMSGNTIYF
TGTGCCACCTCGGTAGGTGCAGGAATGTCTGGAAACACCATATATTTT
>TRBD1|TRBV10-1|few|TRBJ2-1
CASSEGRTGDYNEQFF
TGCGCCAGCAGTGAGGGAAGGACAGGGGACTACAATGAGCAGTTCTTC
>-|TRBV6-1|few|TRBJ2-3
CAGESGDTDTQYF
TGTGCCGGGGAGTCCGGGGACACAGATACGCAGTATTTT
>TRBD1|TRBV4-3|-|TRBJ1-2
CASSQDMDRNYGYTF
TGCGCCAGCAGCCAAGATATGGACAGGAACTATGGCTACACCTTC
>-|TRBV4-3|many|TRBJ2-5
CASSQETGSTQETQYF
TGCGCCAGCAGCCAAGAAACGGGGAGTACTCAAGAGACCCAGTACTTC
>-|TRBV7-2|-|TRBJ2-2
CASSLRRGGRGTGELFF
TGTGCCAGCAGCTTAAGGAGGGGGGGCAGAGGCACCGGGGAGCTGTTTTTT
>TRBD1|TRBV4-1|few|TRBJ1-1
CASSSKQGLVNTEAFF
TGCGCCAGCAGCTCAAAACAGGGGTTGGTGAACACTGAAGCTTTCTTT
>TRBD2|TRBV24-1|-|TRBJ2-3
CATSESSGTDTQYF
TGTGCCACCAGTGAGTCTAGCGGTACAGATACGCAGTATTTT
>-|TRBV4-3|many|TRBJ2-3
CASSRREYTDTQYF
TGCGCCAGCAGCCGGAGGGAGTACACAGATACGCAGTATTTT
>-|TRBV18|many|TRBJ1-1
CASSPERNTEAFF
TGTGCCAGCTCCCCGGAACGGAACACTGAAGCTTTCTTT